This TCR beta chain appears in the sequencing data of a study of blood T cell repertoires in COVID-19. At the level of the study: T cells, B-cell-depleted T cells, or PBMCs provided the cDNA or gDNA that served as material.

The ends were cut back, 1 base at V and 0 bases at J, with 7 bases in the middle. The CDR3 is 14 residues long. Germline loops: CDR1 SGHAT, CDR2 FQNNGV. Seattle researchers signed up patients amid active infection and tracked them longitudinally. Profiled with immunoSEQ multiplex PCR; TCRdb holds only in-frame clones, not every one. The sample comprises tens of thousands of clones, more than 65% of which are singletons, and roughly 3.1% rests with the top ten. Sequencing was done on a sample of peripheral blood. This sequence originates from a man in his 70s with COVID-19, enrolled during active disease. The rearrangement links TRBV11-2 to TRBJ2-7; the D is unclear. CDR3 protein: CASSLAVASYEQYF. The CDR3 nucleotides read TGTGCCAGCAGCTTAGCGGTAGCCTCCTACGAGCAGTACTTC. The whole variable domain, filled in from reference TRBV11-2 and TRBJ2-7, reads EAGVAQSPRYKIIEKRQSVAFWCNPISGHATLYWYQQILGQGPKLLIQFQNNGVVDDSQLPKDRFSAERLKGVDSTLKIQPAKLEDSAVYLCASSLAVASYEQYFGPGTRLTVT.